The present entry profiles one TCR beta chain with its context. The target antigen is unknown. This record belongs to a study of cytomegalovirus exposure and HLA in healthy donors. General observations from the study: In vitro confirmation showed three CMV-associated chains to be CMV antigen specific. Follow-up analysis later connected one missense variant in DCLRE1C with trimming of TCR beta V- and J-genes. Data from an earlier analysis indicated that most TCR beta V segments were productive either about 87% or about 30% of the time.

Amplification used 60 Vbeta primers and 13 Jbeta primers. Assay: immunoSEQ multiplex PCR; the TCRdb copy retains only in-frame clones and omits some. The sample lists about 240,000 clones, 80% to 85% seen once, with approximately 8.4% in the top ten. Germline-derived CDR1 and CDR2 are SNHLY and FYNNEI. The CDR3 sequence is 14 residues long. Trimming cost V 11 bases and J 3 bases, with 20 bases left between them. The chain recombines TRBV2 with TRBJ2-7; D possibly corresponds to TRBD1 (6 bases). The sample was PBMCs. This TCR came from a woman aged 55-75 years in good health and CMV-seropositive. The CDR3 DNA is TGTGCCGCCCAGAGGGGGAGAGAAAACTACGAGCAGTACTTC. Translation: CAAQRGRENYEQYF.